The clone carrying this TCR beta chain was picked up a small number of times. No antigen is known for it. A read error may explain this, as a much larger clone is one base away. From 350 to 500 ng of RNA, a library with molecular barcoded alpha/delta and beta/gamma adaptors was made. MiXCR, run by TCRdb on the reads, gives a single entry per CDR3 protein. The sample has about 35,000 distinct CDR3 sequences; roughly an eighth are singletons. This entry is derived from a study of read filtering for tumor transcriptome and immune sequencing. Turning to the study itself: By R-ISS, stages I, II and III held roughly 8, 16 and 7 patients. Study outcomes and limitations: Even smaller IR-seq throughput identified most shared clonotypes.

The source of this sequence is a donor at least 40 years old with multiple myeloma. Material for sequencing was a population of CD138-negative cells sorted from bone marrow.

This CDR3 is CSVRGGISTGELFF. The CDR3 coding sequence is TGCAGCGTTCGAGGGGGGATTAGCACCGGGGAGCTGTTTTTT. V and J are TRBV29-1 and TRBJ2-2, with D perhaps being TRBD1 or TRBD2 (6 bases each). This CDR3 spans 14 amino acids. Germline CDR1 and CDR2: SQVTM and ANQGSEA. The V end lost 5 bases, the J end lost 4 bases, and 14 bases lay between the germline ends.